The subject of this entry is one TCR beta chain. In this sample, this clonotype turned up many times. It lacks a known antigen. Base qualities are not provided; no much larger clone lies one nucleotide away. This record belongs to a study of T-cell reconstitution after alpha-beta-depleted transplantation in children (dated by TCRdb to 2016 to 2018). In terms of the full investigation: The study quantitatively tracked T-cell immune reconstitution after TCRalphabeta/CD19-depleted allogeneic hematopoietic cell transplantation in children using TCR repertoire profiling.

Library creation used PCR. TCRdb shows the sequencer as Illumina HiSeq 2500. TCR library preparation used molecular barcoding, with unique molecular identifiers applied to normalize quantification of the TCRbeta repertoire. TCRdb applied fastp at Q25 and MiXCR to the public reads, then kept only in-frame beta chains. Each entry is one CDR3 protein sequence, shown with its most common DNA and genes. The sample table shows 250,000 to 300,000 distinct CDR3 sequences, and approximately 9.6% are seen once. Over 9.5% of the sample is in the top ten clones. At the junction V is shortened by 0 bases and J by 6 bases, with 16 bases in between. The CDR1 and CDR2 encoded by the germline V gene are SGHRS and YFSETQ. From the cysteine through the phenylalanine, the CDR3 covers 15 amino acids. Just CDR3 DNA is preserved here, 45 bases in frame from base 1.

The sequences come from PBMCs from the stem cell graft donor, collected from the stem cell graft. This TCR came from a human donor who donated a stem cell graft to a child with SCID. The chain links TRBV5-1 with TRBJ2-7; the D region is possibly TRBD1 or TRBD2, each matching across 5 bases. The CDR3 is CASSLGSGPRGEQYF. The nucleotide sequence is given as TGCGCCAGCAGCTTGGGGTCGGGGCCCCGGGGCGAGCAGTACTTC.